The rows below give T cell receptor beta chains drawn from one sample of a study of T cell repertoires in ileal Crohn's disease. The repertoire was sequenced with immunoSEQ multiplex PCR; TCRdb's copy has only in-frame clones and lacks some. The table includes 13,000 or so clones, over 75% detected once. Source material: ileal tissue. The source of these receptors is an adult with Crohn's disease. The CDR3 runs from the conserved cysteine through the conserved F or W. Each record gives: V gene, J gene, D gene, CDR3 length, clone size, CDR3 protein, CDR3 DNA. The D gene is left open where the match is weak. Clone size is given for some rows only: seen once, a few or many times, or a class if the clone is expanded.

v_gene: TRBV18; j_gene: TRBJ1-4; d_gene: .; len: 15; abundance: .; CDR3aa: CASSPRVTTNEKLFF; CDR3nt: TGTGCCAGCTCACCACGGGTAACAACTAATGAAAAACTGTTTTTT
v_gene: TRBV5-1; j_gene: TRBJ1-4; d_gene: TRBD1; len: 14; abundance: .; CDR3aa: CASSLNRGTEKLFF; CDR3nt: TGCGCCAGCAGCTTGAACAGGGGGACTGAAAAACTGTTTTTT
v_gene: TRBV13; j_gene: TRBJ2-3; d_gene: TRBD2; len: 15; abundance: .; CDR3aa: CASSLNGGSTDTQYF; CDR3nt: TGTGCCAGCAGCTTAAACGGGGGGAGCACAGATACGCAGTATTTT
v_gene: TRBV10-3; j_gene: TRBJ1-2; d_gene: TRBD1; len: 9; abundance: .; CDR3aa: CAGQGPYTF; CDR3nt: TGTGCCGGACAGGGACCCTACACCTTC
v_gene: TRBV15; j_gene: TRBJ1-4; d_gene: TRBD1; len: 15; abundance: few; CDR3aa: CATRKPGQSNEKLFF; CDR3nt: TGTGCCACCAGAAAACCGGGACAGTCTAATGAAAAACTGTTTTTT
v_gene: TRBV10-3; j_gene: TRBJ2-7; d_gene: .; len: 12; abundance: .; CDR3aa: CAIRGMAHEQYF; CDR3nt: TGTGCCATCAGGGGTATGGCACACGAGCAGTACTTC
v_gene: TRBV7-9; j_gene: TRBJ1-2; d_gene: .; len: 14; abundance: .; CDR3aa: CASSLVALLDGYTF; CDR3nt: TGTGCCAGCAGCTTAGTCGCCCTTTTGGATGGCTACACCTTC
v_gene: TRBV19; j_gene: TRBJ1-2; d_gene: TRBD1; len: 14; abundance: .; CDR3aa: CASSIGQGTYGYTF; CDR3nt: TGTGCCAGTAGTATCGGACAGGGGACCTATGGCTACACCTTC
v_gene: TRBV5-1; j_gene: TRBJ2-2; d_gene: TRBD1; len: 14; abundance: .; CDR3aa: CASGQEANTGELFF; CDR3nt: TGCGCCAGCGGACAGGAAGCGAACACCGGGGAGCTGTTTTTT
v_gene: TRBV7-6; j_gene: TRBJ2-4; d_gene: .; len: 14; abundance: once; CDR3aa: CASSSSQGRSIQYF; CDR3nt: TGTGCCAGCAGCTCGTCCCAGGGGCGGAGCATTCAGTACTTC
v_gene: TRBV6-1; j_gene: TRBJ2-7; d_gene: .; len: 13; abundance: .; CDR3aa: CATSNPGTYEQYF; CDR3nt: TGTGCCACCTCTAACCCGGGAACCTACGAGCAGTACTTC
v_gene: TRBV14; j_gene: TRBJ2-5; d_gene: .; len: 15; abundance: .; CDR3aa: CASSQPRSYRGTQYF; CDR3nt: TGTGCCAGCAGCCAACCCAGGTCATATCGGGGGACCCAGTACTTC
v_gene: TRBV10-3; j_gene: TRBJ1-6; d_gene: .; len: 15; abundance: .; CDR3aa: CAISESATDYSPLHF; CDR3nt: TGTGCCATCAGTGAGTCTGCGACAGACTATTCACCCCTCCACTTT
v_gene: TRBV18; j_gene: TRBJ2-1; d_gene: TRBD1; len: 18; abundance: few; CDR3aa: CASSPDRSEGFLSNEQFF; CDR3nt: TGTGCCAGCTCACCGGACAGGTCAGAGGGTTTCCTTAGCAATGAGCAGTTCTTC
v_gene: TRBV5-1; j_gene: TRBJ1-2; d_gene: .; len: 12; abundance: .; CDR3aa: CASSLLRGGYTF; CDR3nt: TGCGCCAGCAGCTTGCTAAGGGGTGGCTACACCTTC
v_gene: TRBV6-5; j_gene: TRBJ1-2; d_gene: .; len: 13; abundance: .; CDR3aa: CASSKSRHYGYTF; CDR3nt: TGTGCCAGCAGCAAATCCAGGCATTATGGCTACACCTTC
v_gene: TRBV4-1; j_gene: TRBJ2-1; d_gene: TRBD2; len: 16; abundance: once; CDR3aa: CASSLDLAGALNEQFF; CDR3nt: TGCGCCAGCAGCCTAGACCTAGCGGGGGCTCTGAATGAGCAGTTCTTC
v_gene: TRBV7-2; j_gene: TRBJ1-1; d_gene: .; len: 13; abundance: .; CDR3aa: CASSLRANTEAFF; CDR3nt: TGTGCCAGCAGCTTGCGAGCTAACACTGAAGCTTTCTTT
v_gene: TRBV5-1; j_gene: TRBJ1-1; d_gene: .; len: 14; abundance: .; CDR3aa: CASRAGGTNTEAFF; CDR3nt: TGCGCCAGCAGGGCAGGAGGCACAAACACTGAAGCTTTCTTT
v_gene: TRBV9; j_gene: TRBJ1-1; d_gene: TRBD1; len: 17; abundance: .; CDR3aa: CASSADTGGITNTEAFF; CDR3nt: TGTGCCAGCAGCGCAGACACAGGGGGAATTACGAACACTGAAGCTTTCTTT
v_gene: TRBV5-1; j_gene: TRBJ1-5; d_gene: TRBD1; len: 16; abundance: .; CDR3aa: CASSLGPQGGRQPQHF; CDR3nt: TGCGCCAGCAGCTTGGGACCCCAGGGGGGAAGACAGCCCCAGCATTTT
v_gene: TRBV27; j_gene: TRBJ1-3; d_gene: .; len: 18; abundance: .; CDR3aa: CASSLRWGRRPSGNTIYF; CDR3nt: TGTGCCAGCAGTTTAAGGTGGGGCCGACGGCCCTCTGGAAACACCATATATTTT
v_gene: TRBV6-1; j_gene: TRBJ2-7; d_gene: .; len: 14; abundance: .; CDR3aa: CASLKGDSSYEQYF; CDR3nt: TGTGCCAGCTTAAAGGGAGACAGCTCCTACGAGCAGTACTTC
v_gene: TRBV10-1; j_gene: TRBJ1-1; d_gene: TRBD1; len: 15; abundance: .; CDR3aa: CASRHSTGTGSEAFF; CDR3nt: TGCGCCAGCAGACACTCAACCGGGACAGGGAGTGAAGCTTTCTTT
v_gene: TRBV18; j_gene: TRBJ2-4; d_gene: .; len: 12; abundance: .; CDR3aa: CASSPGLNIQYF; CDR3nt: TGTGCCAGCTCACCAGGACTAAACATTCAGTACTTC
v_gene: TRBV9; j_gene: TRBJ2-1; d_gene: .; len: 15; abundance: few; CDR3aa: CASSVVSRTDAEQFF; CDR3nt: TGTGCCAGCAGCGTAGTTTCCAGGACTGACGCTGAGCAGTTCTTC
v_gene: TRBV19; j_gene: TRBJ1-6; d_gene: .; len: 13; abundance: .; CDR3aa: CASSTRGDSPLHF; CDR3nt: TGTGCCAGTAGTACCAGGGGAGATTCACCCCTCCACTTT
v_gene: TRBV12-5; j_gene: TRBJ2-1; d_gene: TRBD2; len: 15; abundance: few; CDR3aa: CASGQLAGSYNEQFF; CDR3nt: TGTGCTAGTGGCCAACTAGCGGGGTCCTACAATGAGCAGTTCTTC
v_gene: TRBV28; j_gene: TRBJ1-1; d_gene: TRBD1; len: 15; abundance: .; CDR3aa: CASATGQDGSTEAFF; CDR3nt: TGTGCCAGCGCGACCGGACAGGATGGCTCCACTGAAGCTTTCTTT
v_gene: TRBV5-5; j_gene: TRBJ1-2; d_gene: .; len: 14; abundance: .; CDR3aa: CASRSGWSKDGYTF; CDR3nt: TGTGCCAGCAGATCCGGTTGGTCCAAGGATGGCTACACCTTC
v_gene: TRBV1; j_gene: TRBJ2-3; d_gene: .; len: 16; abundance: .; CDR3aa: CTSSQDPRTSESTQYF; CDR3nt: TGCACCAGCAGCCAAGATCCCCGGACTAGTGAGAGTACGCAGTATTTT
v_gene: TRBV6-6; j_gene: TRBJ2-7; d_gene: .; len: 13; abundance: .; CDR3aa: CASMAGISYEQYF; CDR3nt: TGTGCCAGCATGGCAGGAATCTCCTACGAGCAGTACTTC
v_gene: TRBV5-6; j_gene: TRBJ1-1; d_gene: TRBD1; len: 18; abundance: .; CDR3aa: CASSPSMDRGELNTEAFF; CDR3nt: TGTGCCAGCAGCCCATCGATGGACAGGGGGGAACTGAACACTGAAGCTTTCTTT
v_gene: TRBV6-1; j_gene: TRBJ2-7; d_gene: TRBD2; len: 13; abundance: .; CDR3aa: CASAALAGNEQYF; CDR3nt: TGTGCCAGCGCCGCACTAGCGGGGAACGAGCAGTACTTC
v_gene: TRBV2; j_gene: TRBJ1-1; d_gene: .; len: 13; abundance: few; CDR3aa: CASRRLVNTEAFF; CDR3nt: TGTGCCAGCAGGCGACTGGTGAACACTGAAGCTTTCTTT
v_gene: TRBV5-4; j_gene: TRBJ1-4; d_gene: .; len: 14; abundance: few; CDR3aa: CASSLWEDGEKLFF; CDR3nt: TGTGCCAGCAGCTTGTGGGAAGATGGTGAAAAACTGTTTTTT
v_gene: TRBV11-2; j_gene: TRBJ2-7; d_gene: TRBD1; len: 14; abundance: once; CDR3aa: CASSSGTGGYEQYF; CDR3nt: TGTGCCAGCAGCTCCGGGACAGGGGGCTACGAGCAGTACTTC